This TCR beta chain is from a study of blood T cell repertoires in COVID-19. Looking at the study overall: Spain, Italy and the United States supplied samples that represented acute and convalescent COVID-19.

The V end was cut by 2 bases, the J end by 3 bases, with 11 bases between. The CDR3 has 15 residues. The germline gives CDR1 MNHNS, CDR2 SASEGT. In this sample, this clone turned up a few times. Enrollment of patients from Seattle took place during active infection, with longitudinal follow-up. The data were produced by immunoSEQ multiplex PCR, yet TCRdb's version contains in-frame clones alone and is incomplete. Of 150,000 to 200,000 clones listed, 82% were seen once; the top ten hold approximately 7.8%. This receptor was identified in a woman aged 55-69 years with COVID-19, enrolled during active disease. Sequencing used peripheral blood. The genes are TRBV6-1 and TRBJ2-1; D might be TRBD1 (6 bases). The CDR3, as DNA: TGTGCCAGCAGTGAAAGGGACAAGGTCTACAATGAGCAGTTCTTC. Its protein is CASSERDKVYNEQFF.